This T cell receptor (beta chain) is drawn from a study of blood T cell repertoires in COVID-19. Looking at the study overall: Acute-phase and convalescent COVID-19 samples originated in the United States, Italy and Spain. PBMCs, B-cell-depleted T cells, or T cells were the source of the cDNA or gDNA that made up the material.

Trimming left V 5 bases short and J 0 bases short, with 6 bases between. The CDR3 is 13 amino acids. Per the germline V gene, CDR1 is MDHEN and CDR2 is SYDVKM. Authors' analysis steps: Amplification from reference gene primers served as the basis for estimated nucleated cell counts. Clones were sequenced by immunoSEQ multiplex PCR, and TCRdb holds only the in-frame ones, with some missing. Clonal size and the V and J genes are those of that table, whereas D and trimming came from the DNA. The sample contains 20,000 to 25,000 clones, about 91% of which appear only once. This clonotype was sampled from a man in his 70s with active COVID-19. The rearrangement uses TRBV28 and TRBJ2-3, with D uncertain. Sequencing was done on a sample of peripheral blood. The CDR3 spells CASSQTSTDTQYF. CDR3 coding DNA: TGTGCCAGCAGTCAGACTAGCACAGATACGCAGTATTTT. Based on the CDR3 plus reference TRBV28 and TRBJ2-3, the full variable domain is DVKVTQSSRYLVKRTGEKVFLECVQDMDHENMFWYRQDPGLGLRLIYFSYDVKMKEKGDIPEGYSVSREKKERFSLILESASTNQTSMYLCASSQTSTDTQYFGPGTRLTVL.